The 6 T cell receptor beta chains presented below share a single source sample, sequenced in a study of T cell repertoires in cytomegalovirus infection. TCRdb re-called the reads with MiXCR, one entry per CDR3 protein. The sample records approximately 100,000 distinct CDR3 sequences, about 22% being singletons. Sequenced sample: CD8+ T cells from PBMCs. The receptors derive from a human donor in good health (CMV status not recorded). Some clones in this sample may be carry-over from other donors' samples.

Many counts were recorded for this clonotype. The rearrangement links TRBV7-2 to TRBJ2-2, with 9 bases fitting TRBD1. V was clipped by 4 bases and J by 3 bases; unmatched bases: 12. Germline assignment: CDR1 SGHTA and CDR2 FQGNSA. This CDR3 spans 18 amino acids. CDR3 nucleotide sequence: TGTGCCAGCAGCTCATACCAACGGGACAGGGAAGACACCGGGGAGCTGTTTTTT. It encodes CASSSYQRDREDTGELFF.

Worth noting for this clonotype: A read error may explain this, as a much larger clone is one base away. The V gene is TRBV11-2, the J gene TRBJ1-1, with D unresolved. The CDR3 sequence is 16 residues long. Looked up from germline, CDR1 is SGHAT and CDR2 is FQNNGV. The chain's CDR3 is CASTPLPGGLNTEAYF. The CDR3 DNA reads TGTGCCAGCACTCCTCTCCCAGGAGGGCTGAACACTGAAGCTTACTTT.

The V gene is TRBV5-1, the J gene TRBJ2-3; possible D gene TRBD2, 6 bases. This CDR3 has 15 residues. CDR1 is SGHRS and CDR2 is YFSETQ in the germline V gene. Trimming cost V 4 bases and J 2 bases, with 14 bases left between them. The CDR3 spells CASSPSRDFTDTQYF. The DNA of the CDR3 is TGCGCCAGCAGCCCCAGCCGGGACTTCACAGATACGCAGTATTTT.

The rearrangement joins TRBV7-6 to TRBJ1-5, with unresolved D. Trimming shortened V by 5 bases and J by 4 bases, and 6 bases separated the two germline ends. Germline V gene data show CDR1 as SGHVS and CDR2 as FNYEAQ. The CDR3 length is 12 residues. CDR3 sequence: CASSPYNQPQHF. The CDR3, as DNA: TGTGCCAGCAGCCCTTATAATCAGCCCCAGCATTTT.

This clonotype was found a few times. The chain carries TRBV7-9 and TRBJ1-6, with TRBD1 matching 10 bases. J gave up 9 bases and V 2 bases, and 4 bases lay outside the gene matches. Germline-derived CDR1 and CDR2 are SEHNR and FQNEAQ (reference sequence). The CDR3 is 15 amino acids. The CDR3 DNA follows: TGTGCCAGCAGCTTACAACGGACAGGGGGTTCACCCCTCCACTTT. Residues: CASSLQRTGGSPLHF. The whole variable domain, remainder taken from reference TRBV7-9 and TRBJ1-6, is DTGVSQNPRHKITKRGQNVTFRCDPISEHNRLYWYRQTLGQGPEFLTYFQNEAQLEKSRLLSDRFSAERPKGSFSTLEIQRTEQGDSAMYLCASSLQRTGGSPLHFGNGTRLTVT.

This clonotype was recorded a few times. The chain employs TRBV7-9 and TRBJ1-1; D is ambiguous. CDR3 size: 12 residues. The V gene lost 6 bases and the J gene lost 7 bases, with 12 bases spanning the gap. The germline CDR1 and CDR2 sequences are SEHNR and FQNEAQ (reference sequence). The CDR3: CASSGQRDEAFF. The CDR3 DNA is TGTGCCAGCAGTGGCCAACGGGATGAAGCTTTCTTT.